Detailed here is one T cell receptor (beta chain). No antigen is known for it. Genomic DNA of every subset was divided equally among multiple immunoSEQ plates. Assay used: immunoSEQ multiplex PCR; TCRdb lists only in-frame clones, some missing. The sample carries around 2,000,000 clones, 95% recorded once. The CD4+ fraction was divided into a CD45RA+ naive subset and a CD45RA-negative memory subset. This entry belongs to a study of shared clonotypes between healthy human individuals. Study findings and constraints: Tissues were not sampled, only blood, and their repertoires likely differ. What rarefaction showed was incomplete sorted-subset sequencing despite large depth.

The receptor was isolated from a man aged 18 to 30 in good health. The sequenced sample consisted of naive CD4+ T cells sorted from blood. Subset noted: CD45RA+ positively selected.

The CDR3 nucleotides are TGTGCCAGCAGCTTGACAGCGGGAGGTCCCTACGAGCAGTACTTC. Translated, it gives CASSLTAGGPYEQYF. J is TRBJ2-5 and V is TRBV7-2, with 9 bases identical to TRBD2. The end of the DNA fits TRBJ2-7 better, so the J call may be wrong. The germline gives CDR1 SGHTA, CDR2 FQGNSA. The CDR3 has 15 amino acids.